This T cell receptor beta chain was recovered during a study of T cell repertoires in cytomegalovirus infection. Overall study: Shared public TCR beta signatures pointed to both CMV infection and a matching HLA type.

In the case of this clonotype: No antigen is known for it.

One entry per CDR3 protein, called by TCRdb with MiXCR from the reads. The repertoire holds a few hundred thousand distinct CDR3 sequences, with roughly 17% as singletons. Germline assignment: CDR1 LNHDA and CDR2 SQIVND (reference sequence). The length of the CDR3 is 17 residues. Trimming took 4 bases from V and 2 from J; bases not matched to a gene: 10. Study outcomes and limitations: It was HLA-C-restricted CMV-specific TCR beta clonotypes that dominated the response ex vivo. The cumulative frequency of public TCR beta families distinguished individuals who carried CMV together with the relevant HLA.

The TCR was taken from a human donor in good health (CMV status not recorded). Some clones in this sample may be carry-over from other donors' samples. Input material: PBMCs. The chain combines TRBV19 with TRBJ2-1; TRBD1 matches at 8 bases. This CDR3 is CASSTSPGTGAYNEQFF. The CDR3 nucleotides are TGTGCCAGTAGTACTTCCCCCGGGACAGGCGCCTACAATGAGCAGTTCTTC.